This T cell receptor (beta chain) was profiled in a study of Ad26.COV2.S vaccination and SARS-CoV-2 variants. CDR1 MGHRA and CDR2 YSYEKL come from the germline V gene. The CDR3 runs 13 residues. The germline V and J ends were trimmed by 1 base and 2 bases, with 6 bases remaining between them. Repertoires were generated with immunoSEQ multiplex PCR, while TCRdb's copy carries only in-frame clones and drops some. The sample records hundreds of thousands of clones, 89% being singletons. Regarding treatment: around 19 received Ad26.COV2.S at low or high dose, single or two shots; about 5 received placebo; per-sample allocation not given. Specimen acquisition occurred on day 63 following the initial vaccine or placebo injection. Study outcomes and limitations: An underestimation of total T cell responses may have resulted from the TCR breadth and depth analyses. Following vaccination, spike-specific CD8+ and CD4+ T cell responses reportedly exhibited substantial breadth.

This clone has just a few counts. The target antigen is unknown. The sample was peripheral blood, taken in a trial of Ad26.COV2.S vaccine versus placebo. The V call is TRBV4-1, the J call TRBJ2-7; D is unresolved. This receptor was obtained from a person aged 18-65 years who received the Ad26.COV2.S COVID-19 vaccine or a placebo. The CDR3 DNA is TGCGCCAGCAGCCAAGGGCAGGCCTACGAGCAGTACTTC. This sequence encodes CASSQGQAYEQYF.